This T cell receptor beta chain was obtained from a study of T cells in Graves' hyperthyroidism and ophthalmopathy. This clonotype was recorded many times. The investigators amplified TCR beta CDR3 regions from RNA transcripts. TCR CDR3 underwent first-round RT-PCR with the HTBI primer set. Using its own MiXCR run on the multiplex PCR reads, TCRdb lists one record per CDR3 protein. The table shows about 540,000 distinct CDR3 sequences, with about 43% occurring only once. This CDR3 comprises 11 residues. CDR1 is ENHRY, CDR2 SYGVKD, per germline. Trimming removed 4 bases from V and 3 bases from J, with 4 bases in between.

This rearrangement joins TRBV10-3 to TRBJ2-7; D is unclear. This TCR came from a woman aged 18-30 years with Graves' hyperthyroidism. The sequenced sample was peripheral blood or thyroid tissue (not recorded which). Written as DNA, the CDR3 is TGTGCCATCAGTGCTTTCTACGAGCAGTACTTC. It codes for CAISAFYEQYF.